The T cell receptor beta chain described here comes from a study of blood T cell repertoires in COVID-19. Study information: Samples of COVID-19 (acute and convalescent) were obtained from the United States, Italy and Spain.

V lost 2 bases and J 4 bases, leaving 10 bases between the germline ends. The V gene's germline CDR1 is SGHNT and CDR2 YENEEA. This CDR3 contains 14 residues. Authors' data handling: Amplification with reference gene primers provided the estimates of nucleated cell counts. TCRdb keeps only in-frame clones here, not all; method: immunoSEQ multiplex PCR. That table gives V, J and clone size, and the DNA gave D and trimming. Of around 53,000 clones listed, 85% to 95% are singletons. This receptor was taken from a human donor in a cohort sampled during active COVID-19. The V and J genes are TRBV11-3 and TRBJ2-3, with D unclear. Sequencing used peripheral blood. CDR3 sequence: CASSLRSAADTQYF. DNA for the CDR3: TGTGCCAGCAGCTTACGGAGCGCGGCAGATACGCAGTATTTT.